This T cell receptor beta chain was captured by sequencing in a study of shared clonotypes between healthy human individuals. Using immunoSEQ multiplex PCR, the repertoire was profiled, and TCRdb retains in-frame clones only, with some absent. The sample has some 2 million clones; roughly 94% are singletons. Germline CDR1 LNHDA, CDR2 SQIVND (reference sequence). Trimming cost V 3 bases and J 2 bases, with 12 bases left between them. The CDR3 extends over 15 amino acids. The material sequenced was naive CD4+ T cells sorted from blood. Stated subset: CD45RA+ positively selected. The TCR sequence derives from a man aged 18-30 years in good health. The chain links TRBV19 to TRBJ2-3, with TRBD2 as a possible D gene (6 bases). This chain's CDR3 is CASSMAGTYTDTQYF. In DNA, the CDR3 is TGTGCCAGTAGTATGGCTGGGACTTACACAGATACGCAGTATTTT.